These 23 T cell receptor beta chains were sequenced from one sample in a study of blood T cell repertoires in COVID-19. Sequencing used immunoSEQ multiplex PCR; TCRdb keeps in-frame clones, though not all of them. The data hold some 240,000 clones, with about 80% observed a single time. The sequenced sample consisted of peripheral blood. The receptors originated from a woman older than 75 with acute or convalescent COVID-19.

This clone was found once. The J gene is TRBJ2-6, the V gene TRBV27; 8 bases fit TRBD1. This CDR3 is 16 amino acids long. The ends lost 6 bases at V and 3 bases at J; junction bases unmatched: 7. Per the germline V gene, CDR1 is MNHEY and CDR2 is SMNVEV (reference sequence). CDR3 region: CASRNRGVGGANVLTF. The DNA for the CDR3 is TGTGCCAGCAGGAACAGGGGGGTCGGTGGGGCCAACGTCCTGACTTTC.

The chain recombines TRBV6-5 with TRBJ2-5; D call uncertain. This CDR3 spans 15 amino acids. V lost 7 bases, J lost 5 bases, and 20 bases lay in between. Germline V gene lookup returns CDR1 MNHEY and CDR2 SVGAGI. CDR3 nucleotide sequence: TGTGCCAGCAATAAGACCCCAGGTCTGGCGGAGACCCAGTACTTC. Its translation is CASNKTPGLAETQYF.

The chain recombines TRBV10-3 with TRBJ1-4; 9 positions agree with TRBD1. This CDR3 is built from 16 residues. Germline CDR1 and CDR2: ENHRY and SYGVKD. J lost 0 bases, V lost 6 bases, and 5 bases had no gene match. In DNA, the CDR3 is TGTGCCATCAGCGGGGACAGGGATGCAACTAATGAAAAACTGTTTTTT. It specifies CAISGDRDATNEKLFF.

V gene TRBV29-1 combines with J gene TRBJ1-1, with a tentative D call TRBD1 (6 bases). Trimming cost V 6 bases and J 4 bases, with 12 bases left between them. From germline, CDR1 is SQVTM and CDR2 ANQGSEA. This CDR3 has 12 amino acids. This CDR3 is CSVGGASTEAFF. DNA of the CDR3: TGCAGCGTGGGGGGGGCGAGCACTGAAGCTTTCTTT.

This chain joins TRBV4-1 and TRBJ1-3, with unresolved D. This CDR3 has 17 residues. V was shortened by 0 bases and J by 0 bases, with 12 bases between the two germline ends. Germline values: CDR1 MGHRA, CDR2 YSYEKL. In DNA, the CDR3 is TGCGCCAGCAGCCAAGAGGGGAGGCTGTTCTCTGGAAACACCATATATTTT. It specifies CASSQEGRLFSGNTIYF.

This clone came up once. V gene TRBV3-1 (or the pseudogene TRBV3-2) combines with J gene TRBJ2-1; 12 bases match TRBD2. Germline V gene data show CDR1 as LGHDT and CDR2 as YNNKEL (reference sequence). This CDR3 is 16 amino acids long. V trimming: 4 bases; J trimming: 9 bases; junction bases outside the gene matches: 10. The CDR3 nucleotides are TGTGCCAGCAGCCGAGCATCTAGCGGGGGGGCCGGTGAGCAGTTCTTC. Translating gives CASSRASSGGAGEQFF.

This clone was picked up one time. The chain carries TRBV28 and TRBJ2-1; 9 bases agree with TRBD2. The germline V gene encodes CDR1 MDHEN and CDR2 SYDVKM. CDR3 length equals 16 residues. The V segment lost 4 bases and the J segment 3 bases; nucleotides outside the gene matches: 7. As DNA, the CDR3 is TGTGCCAGCAGTTCTTTGGGAGCGGGGGGCTACAATGAGCAGTTCTTC. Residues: CASSSLGAGGYNEQFF.

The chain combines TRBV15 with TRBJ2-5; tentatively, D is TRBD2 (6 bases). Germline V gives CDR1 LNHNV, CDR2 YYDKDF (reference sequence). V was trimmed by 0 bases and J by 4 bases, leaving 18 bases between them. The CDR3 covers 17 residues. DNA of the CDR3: TGTGCCACCAGCAGAGATTCGGCTAGCGTGAGGGGAGAGACCCAGTACTTC. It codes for CATSRDSASVRGETQYF.

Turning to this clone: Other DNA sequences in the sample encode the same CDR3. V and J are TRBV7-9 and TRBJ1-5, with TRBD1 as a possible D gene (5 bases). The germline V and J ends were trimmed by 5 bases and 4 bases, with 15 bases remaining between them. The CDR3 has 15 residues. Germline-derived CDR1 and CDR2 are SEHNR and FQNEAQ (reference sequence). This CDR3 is CASSLGDSLNQPQHF. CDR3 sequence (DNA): TGTGCCAGCAGCCTAGGCGACAGCCTGAATCAGCCCCAGCATTTT.

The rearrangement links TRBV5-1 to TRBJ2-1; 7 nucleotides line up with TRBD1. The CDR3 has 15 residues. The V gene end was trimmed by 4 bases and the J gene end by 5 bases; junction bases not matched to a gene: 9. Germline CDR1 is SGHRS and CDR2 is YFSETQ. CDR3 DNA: TGCGCCAGCAGCGGAACAGGGGACCCTAACAATGAGCAGTTCTTC. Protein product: CASSGTGDPNNEQFF.

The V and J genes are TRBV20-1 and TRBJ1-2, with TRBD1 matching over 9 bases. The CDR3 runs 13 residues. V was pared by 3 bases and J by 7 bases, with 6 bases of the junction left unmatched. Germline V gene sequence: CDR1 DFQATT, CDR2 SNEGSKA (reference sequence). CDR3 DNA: TGCAGTGCTAGTCTGACAGGGGGAGGTGGCTACACCTTC. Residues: CSASLTGGGGYTF.

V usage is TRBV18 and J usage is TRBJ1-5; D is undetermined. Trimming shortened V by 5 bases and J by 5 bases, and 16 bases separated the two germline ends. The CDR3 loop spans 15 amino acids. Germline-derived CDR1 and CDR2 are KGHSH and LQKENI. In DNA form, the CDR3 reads TGTGCCAGCTCATTGGGCCCGGGAGGCGATCAGCCCCAGCATTTT. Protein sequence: CASSLGPGGDQPQHF.

The CDR3 region has the DNA TGTGCCAGCAGTAATCGAGGGGGAACCTACGAGCAGTACTTC. Amino acid sequence: CASSNRGGTYEQYF. The J gene is TRBJ2-7, the V gene TRBV25-1; D is possibly TRBD1 (6 bases). Deletions cut 5 bases from V and 2 bases from J, with 13 bases between. Germline V gene sequence: CDR1 MGHDK, CDR2 SYGVNS. The CDR3 runs to 14 residues.

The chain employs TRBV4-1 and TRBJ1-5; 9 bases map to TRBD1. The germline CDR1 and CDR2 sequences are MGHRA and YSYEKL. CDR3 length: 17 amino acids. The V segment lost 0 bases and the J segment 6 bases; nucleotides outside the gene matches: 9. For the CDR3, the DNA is TGCGCCAGCAGCCAAGAGGCGACAGGGGGGGGAAGTCAGCCCCAGCATTTT. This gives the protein CASSQEATGGGSQPQHF.

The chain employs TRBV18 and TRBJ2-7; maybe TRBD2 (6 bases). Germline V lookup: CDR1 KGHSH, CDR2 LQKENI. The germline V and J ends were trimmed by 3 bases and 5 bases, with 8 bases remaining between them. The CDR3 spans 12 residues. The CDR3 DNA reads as TGTGCCAGCTCACCGGAGGGGCACGAGCAGTACTTC. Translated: CASSPEGHEQYF.

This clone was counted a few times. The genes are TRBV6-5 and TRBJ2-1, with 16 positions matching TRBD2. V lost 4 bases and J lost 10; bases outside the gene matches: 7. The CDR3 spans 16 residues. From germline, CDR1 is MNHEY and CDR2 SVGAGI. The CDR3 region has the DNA TGTGCCAGCAGTTTCGGGACTAGCGGGGGGGGAAGAGAGCAGTTCTTC. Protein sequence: CASSFGTSGGGREQFF.

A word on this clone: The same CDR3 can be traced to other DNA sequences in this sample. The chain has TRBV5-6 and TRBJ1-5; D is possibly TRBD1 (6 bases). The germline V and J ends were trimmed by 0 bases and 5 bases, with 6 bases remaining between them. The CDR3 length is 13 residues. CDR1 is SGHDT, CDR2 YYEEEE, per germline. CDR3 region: CASSLAGDQPQHF. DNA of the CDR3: TGTGCCAGCAGCTTGGCAGGGGATCAGCCCCAGCATTTT.

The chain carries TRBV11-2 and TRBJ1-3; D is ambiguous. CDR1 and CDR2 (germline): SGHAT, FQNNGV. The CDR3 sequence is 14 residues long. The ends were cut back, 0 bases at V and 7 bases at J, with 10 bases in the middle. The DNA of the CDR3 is TGTGCCAGCAGCTTAGAGGGTAGAGGGAACACCATATATTTT. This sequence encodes CASSLEGRGNTIYF.

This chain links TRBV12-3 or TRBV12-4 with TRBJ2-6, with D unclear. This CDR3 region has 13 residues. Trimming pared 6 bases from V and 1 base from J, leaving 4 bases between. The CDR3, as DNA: TGTGCCAGCAGCTCTTCTGGGGCCAACGTCCTGACTTTC. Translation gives CASSSSGANVLTF.

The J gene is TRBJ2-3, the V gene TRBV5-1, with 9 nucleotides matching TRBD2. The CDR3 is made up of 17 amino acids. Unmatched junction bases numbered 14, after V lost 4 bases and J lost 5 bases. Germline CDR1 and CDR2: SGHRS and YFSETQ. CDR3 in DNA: TGCGCCAGCAGCCCACCTCGGAGCGGGGGGCCCGGAGATACGCAGTATTTT. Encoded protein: CASSPPRSGGPGDTQYF.

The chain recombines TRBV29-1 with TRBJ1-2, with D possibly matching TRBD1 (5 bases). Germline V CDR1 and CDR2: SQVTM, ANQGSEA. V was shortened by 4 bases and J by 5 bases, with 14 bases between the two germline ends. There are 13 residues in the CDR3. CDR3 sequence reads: CSVARGSEYGYTF. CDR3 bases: TGCAGCGTTGCGCGGGGCAGCGAGTATGGCTACACCTTC.

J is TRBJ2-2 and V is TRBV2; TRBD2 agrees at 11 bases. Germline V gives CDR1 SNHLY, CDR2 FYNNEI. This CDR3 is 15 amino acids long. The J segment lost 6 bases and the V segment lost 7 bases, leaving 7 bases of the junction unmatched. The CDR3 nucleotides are TGTGCCAGCACGACGATTAGCGGGGGGGCCGGGGAGCTGTTTTTT. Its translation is CASTTISGGAGELFF.

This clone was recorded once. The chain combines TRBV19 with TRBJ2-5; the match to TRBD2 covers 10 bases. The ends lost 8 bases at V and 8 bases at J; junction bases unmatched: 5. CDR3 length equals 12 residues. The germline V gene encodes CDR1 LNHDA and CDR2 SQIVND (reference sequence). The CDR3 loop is CASSSGGETQYF. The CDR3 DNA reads TGTGCCAGTTCCAGCGGGGGGGAAACCCAGTACTTC.